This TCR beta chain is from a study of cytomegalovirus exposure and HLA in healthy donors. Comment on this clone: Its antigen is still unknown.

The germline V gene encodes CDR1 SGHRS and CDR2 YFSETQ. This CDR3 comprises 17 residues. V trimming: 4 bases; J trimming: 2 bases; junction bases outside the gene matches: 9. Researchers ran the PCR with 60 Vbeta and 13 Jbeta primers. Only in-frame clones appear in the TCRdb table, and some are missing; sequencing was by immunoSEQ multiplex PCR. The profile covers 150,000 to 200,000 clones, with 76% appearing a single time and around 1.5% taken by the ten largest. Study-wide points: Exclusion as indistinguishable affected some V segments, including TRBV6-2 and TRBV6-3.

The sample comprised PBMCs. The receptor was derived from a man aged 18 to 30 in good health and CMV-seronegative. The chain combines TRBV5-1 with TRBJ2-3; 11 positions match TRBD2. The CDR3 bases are TGCGCCAGCAGCGGGTCGACTAGCGGGATAAACACAGATACGCAGTATTTT. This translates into CASSGSTSGINTDTQYF. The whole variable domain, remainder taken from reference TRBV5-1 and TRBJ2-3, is KAGVTQTPRYLIKTRGQQVTLSCSPISGHRSVSWYQQTPGQGLQFLFEYFSETQRNKGNFPGRFSGRQFSNSRSEMNVSTLELGDSALYLCASSGSTSGINTDTQYFGPGTRLTVL.